Listed below are T cell receptor beta chains from one sample, sequenced in a study of blood T cell repertoires in COVID-19. The table came from immunoSEQ multiplex PCR; TCRdb's copy has only in-frame clones and leaves some out. The sample records a few hundred thousand clones, about 78% being singletons. The sequencing input was peripheral blood. The receptors stem from a woman in her 70s with acute or convalescent COVID-19. Both conserved end residues are part of each CDR3. Each record gives: V gene, D gene, clone size, J gene, CDR3 protein, CDR3 DNA. D genes are given only for firm matches. A row's size may be missing; if present it is once, few, many or a size class.

V gene: TRBV9; D gene: -; clone size: -; J gene: TRBJ2-4; CDR3 protein: CASSVGRSGTKNIQYF; CDR3 DNA: TGTGCCAGCAGCGTAGGCCGGTCAGGGACCAAAAACATTCAGTACTTC
V gene: TRBV7-8; D gene: -; clone size: -; J gene: TRBJ1-1; CDR3 protein: CASSLSSGITAEAFF; CDR3 DNA: TGTGCCAGCAGCCTTTCCTCCGGGATCACAGCGGAAGCTTTCTTT
V gene: TRBV24-1; D gene: TRBD2; clone size: once; J gene: TRBJ2-5; CDR3 protein: CATSDVAGGVRGETQYF; CDR3 DNA: TGTGCCACCAGTGATGTGGCGGGGGGGGTTAGGGGAGAGACCCAGTACTTC
V gene: TRBV3-1/TRBV3-2; D gene: -; clone size: -; J gene: TRBJ1-2; CDR3 protein: CASSIDNRACTF; CDR3 DNA: TGTGCCAGCAGCATTGACAACAGGGCGTGCACCTTC
V gene: TRBV19; D gene: TRBD1; clone size: few; J gene: TRBJ1-1; CDR3 protein: CASSRDRERSTEAFF; CDR3 DNA: TGTGCCAGTAGTAGGGACAGGGAAAGGAGCACTGAAGCTTTCTTT
V gene: TRBV19; D gene: -; clone size: -; J gene: TRBJ2-1; CDR3 protein: CASSRWSEQFF; CDR3 DNA: TGTGCCAGTAGCCGTTGGAGTGAGCAGTTCTTC
V gene: TRBV4-2; D gene: -; clone size: many; J gene: TRBJ1-6; CDR3 protein: CASSQDPGGPLHF; CDR3 DNA: TGTGCCAGCAGCCAAGATCCGGGAGGACCCCTCCACTTT
V gene: TRBV5-1; D gene: -; clone size: -; J gene: TRBJ1-3; CDR3 protein: CASSLAEGSSGNTIYF; CDR3 DNA: TGCGCCAGCAGCTTGGCCGAGGGATCCTCTGGAAACACCATATATTTT
V gene: TRBV5-6; D gene: -; clone size: few; J gene: TRBJ1-3; CDR3 protein: CASRGRLKENTIYF; CDR3 DNA: TGTGCCAGCAGAGGGAGATTAAAGGAAAACACCATATATTTT
V gene: TRBV5-1; D gene: -; clone size: -; J gene: TRBJ2-5; CDR3 protein: CASSLGVGGQETQYF; CDR3 DNA: TGCGCCAGCAGCCTTGGGGTTGGGGGGCAAGAGACCCAGTACTTC
V gene: TRBV6-4; D gene: TRBD2; clone size: -; J gene: TRBJ2-1; CDR3 protein: CALGLAGIEDNEQFF; CDR3 DNA: TGTGCCTTAGGACTAGCGGGGATCGAGGACAATGAGCAGTTCTTC
V gene: TRBV30; D gene: TRBD1; clone size: -; J gene: TRBJ1-1; CDR3 protein: CAWSGQGVEAFF; CDR3 DNA: TGTGCCTGGAGTGGACAGGGCGTTGAAGCTTTCTTT
V gene: TRBV6-4; D gene: -; clone size: -; J gene: TRBJ1-1; CDR3 protein: CASSPRRDGQTNTEAFF; CDR3 DNA: TGTGCCAGCAGTCCGCGGCGAGATGGACAGACGAACACTGAAGCTTTCTTT
V gene: TRBV3-1/TRBV3-2; D gene: TRBD1; clone size: -; J gene: TRBJ1-5; CDR3 protein: CASSQGWDSQGNQPQHF; CDR3 DNA: TGTGCCAGCAGCCAAGGGTGGGACAGTCAAGGCAATCAGCCCCAGCATTTT
V gene: TRBV12-3/TRBV12-4; D gene: -; clone size: -; J gene: TRBJ2-2; CDR3 protein: CASRPSGSGELFF; CDR3 DNA: TGTGCCAGCAGACCTTCGGGAAGCGGGGAGCTGTTTTTT
V gene: TRBV5-1; D gene: -; clone size: -; J gene: TRBJ2-2; CDR3 protein: CASTIQGRERTGELFF; CDR3 DNA: TGCGCCAGCACCATACAGGGAAGGGAGAGAACCGGGGAGCTGTTTTTT
V gene: TRBV3-1/TRBV3-2; D gene: TRBD1; clone size: -; J gene: TRBJ1-1; CDR3 protein: CASSQVPPGQGARNTEAFF; CDR3 DNA: TGTGCCAGCAGCCAGGTACCTCCGGGACAGGGGGCCAGGAACACTGAAGCTTTCTTT
V gene: TRBV20-1; D gene: TRBD2; clone size: -; J gene: TRBJ2-3; CDR3 protein: CSASQRGTTFTDTQYF; CDR3 DNA: TGCAGTGCTAGTCAACGGGGGACTACATTTACAGATACGCAGTATTTT
V gene: TRBV30; D gene: TRBD2; clone size: -; J gene: TRBJ2-1; CDR3 protein: CAWSSLAGGPEQFF; CDR3 DNA: TGTGCCTGGAGTAGCCTAGCGGGGGGGCCTGAGCAGTTCTTC
V gene: TRBV10-3; D gene: -; clone size: -; J gene: TRBJ1-1; CDR3 protein: CAISAPTNTEAFF; CDR3 DNA: TGTGCCATCAGTGCTCCCACAAACACTGAAGCTTTCTTT
V gene: TRBV6-5; D gene: TRBD1; clone size: -; J gene: TRBJ1-1; CDR3 protein: CASKGTGGTEAFF; CDR3 DNA: TGTGCCAGCAAAGGAACAGGGGGCACTGAAGCTTTCTTT
V gene: TRBV18; D gene: TRBD1; clone size: -; J gene: TRBJ1-1; CDR3 protein: CASSPFRTGEVEAFF; CDR3 DNA: TGTGCCAGCTCACCTTTTCGGACAGGGGAGGTTGAAGCTTTCTTT
V gene: TRBV3-1/TRBV3-2; D gene: TRBD1; clone size: -; J gene: TRBJ1-2; CDR3 protein: CASSHTDRVRNYGYTF; CDR3 DNA: TGTGCCAGCAGCCACACCGACAGGGTCAGGAACTATGGCTACACCTTC
V gene: TRBV2; D gene: -; clone size: few; J gene: TRBJ2-1; CDR3 protein: CASRGLNNEQFF; CDR3 DNA: TGTGCCAGCAGGGGACTTAACAATGAGCAGTTCTTC
V gene: TRBV6-5; D gene: TRBD2; clone size: -; J gene: TRBJ2-2; CDR3 protein: CASSLAATGELFF; CDR3 DNA: TGTGCCAGCAGCCTAGCGGCCACCGGGGAGCTGTTTTTT
V gene: TRBV9; D gene: TRBD2; clone size: few; J gene: TRBJ2-3; CDR3 protein: CASSDLGTSAADTQYF; CDR3 DNA: TGTGCCAGCAGCGACTTAGGGACTAGCGCTGCAGATACGCAGTATTTT
V gene: TRBV15; D gene: TRBD1; clone size: -; J gene: TRBJ1-1; CDR3 protein: CATSFVDRAPNTEAFF; CDR3 DNA: TGTGCCACCAGCTTTGTCGACAGGGCCCCTAACACTGAAGCTTTCTTT
V gene: TRBV27; D gene: TRBD1; clone size: -; J gene: TRBJ2-3; CDR3 protein: CASQDRVGADTQYF; CDR3 DNA: TGTGCCAGTCAAGACAGGGTCGGGGCAGATACGCAGTATTTT
V gene: TRBV7-8; D gene: TRBD2; clone size: -; J gene: TRBJ2-1; CDR3 protein: CASRPPGLATGEQFF; CDR3 DNA: TGTGCCAGCAGGCCTCCGGGACTAGCGACAGGTGAGCAGTTCTTC
V gene: TRBV9; D gene: -; clone size: -; J gene: TRBJ1-4; CDR3 protein: CASSPEDDATNEKLFF; CDR3 DNA: TGTGCCAGCAGCCCGGAGGACGATGCAACTAATGAAAAACTGTTTTTT
V gene: TRBV30; D gene: -; clone size: -; J gene: TRBJ1-3; CDR3 protein: CAYTPGRGNTIYF; CDR3 DNA: TGTGCCTATACCCCGGGGAGAGGAAACACCATATATTTT
V gene: TRBV12-3/TRBV12-4; D gene: -; clone size: -; J gene: TRBJ1-2; CDR3 protein: CASSFWAAYSYTF; CDR3 DNA: TGTGCCAGCAGTTTTTGGGCAGCATATAGCTACACCTTC
V gene: TRBV6-4; D gene: -; clone size: -; J gene: TRBJ2-1; CDR3 protein: CASSEQAGQHNEQFF; CDR3 DNA: TGTGCCAGCAGTGAGCAGGCAGGCCAACACAATGAGCAGTTCTTC
V gene: TRBV30; D gene: -; clone size: -; J gene: TRBJ1-2; CDR3 protein: CAWRGGGLLNYGYTF; CDR3 DNA: TGTGCCTGGAGGGGAGGGGGTTTACTTAACTATGGCTACACCTTC
V gene: TRBV5-5; D gene: -; clone size: few; J gene: TRBJ2-3; CDR3 protein: CASSLARADTQYF; CDR3 DNA: TGTGCCAGCAGCTTAGCGAGGGCAGATACGCAGTATTTT
V gene: TRBV5-1; D gene: TRBD1; clone size: -; J gene: TRBJ1-1; CDR3 protein: CASSRTGGRAEAFF; CDR3 DNA: TGCGCCAGCAGTCGGACAGGAGGAAGGGCTGAAGCTTTCTTT
V gene: TRBV5-6; D gene: TRBD1; clone size: -; J gene: TRBJ1-1; CDR3 protein: CASSLVDRILTEAFF; CDR3 DNA: TGTGCCAGCAGCTTGGTGGACAGGATCTTAACTGAAGCTTTCTTT
V gene: TRBV6-5; D gene: -; clone size: -; J gene: TRBJ2-5; CDR3 protein: CASSYSIGIETQYF; CDR3 DNA: TGTGCCAGCAGTTACTCGATTGGCATAGAGACCCAGTACTTC
V gene: TRBV5-1; D gene: -; clone size: -; J gene: TRBJ2-7; CDR3 protein: CASSVEGQPYSYEQYF; CDR3 DNA: TGCGCCAGCAGCGTGGAGGGACAGCCTTACTCCTACGAGCAGTACTTC
V gene: TRBV5-1; D gene: -; clone size: -; J gene: TRBJ2-5; CDR3 protein: CASSRPQGETQYF; CDR3 DNA: TGCGCCAGCAGCCGGCCCCAGGGGGAGACCCAGTACTTC
V gene: TRBV24-1; D gene: TRBD1; clone size: -; J gene: TRBJ2-1; CDR3 protein: CATSDPDRERNNEQFF; CDR3 DNA: TGTGCCACCAGTGATCCGGACAGGGAAAGGAACAATGAGCAGTTCTTC
V gene: TRBV12-5; D gene: -; clone size: many; J gene: TRBJ1-1; CDR3 protein: CASGQGAEAFF; CDR3 DNA: TGTGCTAGTGGTCAAGGAGCTGAAGCTTTCTTT
V gene: TRBV4-1; D gene: TRBD2; clone size: few; J gene: TRBJ2-2; CDR3 protein: CASSQRTSGGLNTGELFF; CDR3 DNA: TGCGCCAGCAGCCAGCGGACTAGCGGGGGTTTGAACACCGGGGAGCTGTTTTTT
V gene: TRBV10-3; D gene: -; clone size: -; J gene: TRBJ2-7; CDR3 protein: CAISAQQGSEQYF; CDR3 DNA: TGTGCCATCAGTGCTCAACAGGGTTCCGAGCAGTACTTC
V gene: TRBV19; D gene: -; clone size: -; J gene: TRBJ1-1; CDR3 protein: CASSIIRRGPTGTEAFF; CDR3 DNA: TGTGCCAGTAGTATAATCCGACGGGGTCCGACCGGCACTGAAGCTTTCTTT
V gene: TRBV6-5; D gene: TRBD1; clone size: -; J gene: TRBJ1-2; CDR3 protein: CASSWDRGGGYTF; CDR3 DNA: TGTGCCAGCAGCTGGGACAGGGGCGGGGGCTACACCTTC
V gene: TRBV10-3; D gene: -; clone size: once; J gene: TRBJ2-3; CDR3 protein: CAISPRGDTQYF; CDR3 DNA: TGTGCCATCAGCCCTCGGGGGGATACGCAGTATTTT
V gene: TRBV27; D gene: -; clone size: -; J gene: TRBJ2-6; CDR3 protein: CASSLLGAGANVLTF; CDR3 DNA: TGTGCCAGCAGTTTGTTGGGGGCCGGGGCCAACGTCCTGACTTTC
V gene: TRBV2; D gene: TRBD2; clone size: -; J gene: TRBJ2-1; CDR3 protein: CASRGAGGGTYNEQFF; CDR3 DNA: TGTGCCAGCAGGGGTGCGGGCGGGGGGACCTACAATGAGCAGTTCTTC
V gene: TRBV9; D gene: -; clone size: -; J gene: TRBJ1-5; CDR3 protein: CATFTPRGRNSNQPQHF; CDR3 DNA: TGTGCCACCTTCACCCCAAGGGGCAGGAATAGCAATCAGCCCCAGCATTTT
V gene: TRBV29-1; D gene: TRBD2; clone size: -; J gene: TRBJ2-1; CDR3 protein: CSVERGTSGEADEQFF; CDR3 DNA: TGCAGCGTTGAGAGAGGGACTAGCGGGGAGGCTGATGAGCAGTTCTTC
V gene: TRBV11-2; D gene: -; clone size: -; J gene: TRBJ1-4; CDR3 protein: CASSRTVTNEKLFF; CDR3 DNA: TGTGCCAGCAGTCGGACAGTGACAAATGAAAAACTGTTTTTT
V gene: TRBV5-1; D gene: TRBD2; clone size: -; J gene: TRBJ2-5; CDR3 protein: CASSLTSGVPGETQYF; CDR3 DNA: TGCGCCAGCAGCTTGACTAGCGGGGTTCCGGGAGAGACCCAGTACTTC